This T cell receptor beta chain derives from a study of identical twins' blood T cells (dated by TCRdb to the early 2010s). A note on the overall study: Roughly 50 million Illumina reads were obtained across some twelve libraries, comprising six alpha-chain and six beta-chain libraries. The study compared TCR alpha and beta chain repertoires of three pairs of monozygous twins using next-generation sequencing to assess genetic influence on repertoire formation.

Donors were six healthy women forming three monozygous twin pairs. All three twin pairs had been reared together and were thought likely to have met the same infectious agents and vaccines. RNA was isolated from peripheral blood mononuclear cells and used to prepare TCR cDNA libraries. Libraries came from 5' RACE. The data were produced on an Illumina Genome Analyzer IIx. The RNA-based TCR cDNA libraries were made using a previously described protocol that was modified in several ways. To prevent cross-contamination, sample-specific barcodes were added to both ends of each TCR cDNA library during cDNA synthesis and amplification. In the source study's methods: Between about 90,000 and nearly 550,000 clonotypes were identified per individual, and roughly 2.2 to 3.6 million CDR3-containing reads were obtained per library. Reads carrying improper barcode index combinations were removed, after which the MiTCR software was used to build a cloneset for each library. While assembling CDR3 clonotypes, MiTCR corrected PCR and sequencing errors and either filtered or rescued low-quality reads. Artificial out-of-frame clonotypes were mapped to in-frame sequences, with one indel allowed in the CDR3, and then removed. V and J gene usage similarity between donors was measured as Jensen-Shannon divergence divided by mean entropy. TCRdb's own reprocessing of the public reads used fastp at Q25 and MiXCR and kept productive beta chains. CDR3 protein duplicates are merged, each entry listing the most common genes and DNA. For this entry, the V and J calls and clone size follow TCRdb and not the study's own pipeline. The sample profile shows 350,000 to 400,000 distinct CDR3 sequences; about 28% of them were found once. Clones ranked in the top ten supply 6.1% of the sample.

Overall study outcomes, separate from this receptor: Environmental influences could not be excluded as an explanation for twin similarity, since twins were reared together. The study stated that the proposed role of the TCRalpha J segment in MHC recognition during thymic selection needs to be validated by independent studies. The number of shared CDR3 clonotypes between two donors was mainly determined by the product of their cloneset sizes, and twins did not clearly deviate from this trend. Among the most abundant TCRbeta clonotypes, each donor shared more CDR3 sequences with her twin than with unrelated donors. Twin pairs were reported to be markedly more alike in V gene usage than unrelated donors were, even when looking at non-selected out-of-frame TCRbeta clonotypes.

Note on this clonotype: The antigen it recognizes is unknown. Per-base quality was not reported, and no clone a single base away is much larger than it.

V is cut by 6 bases and J by 4 bases, and the space between the germline ends is 13 bases. The germline V gene provides CDR1 SNHLY and CDR2 FYNNEI. Taken from cysteine to phenylalanine, the CDR3 has 14 residues. Of all the DNA, just the CDR3 is kept, 42 bases in frame from base 1. Sequenced sample: PBMCs. The V and J segments used are TRBV2 and TRBJ1-5, with TRBD1 perhaps the D gene, on 5 matching bases. The receptor's source is a woman between 18 and 49 years old in good health. The CDR3 reads as follows: CASRGTVINQPQHF. The DNA sequence is as follows: TGTGCCAGCAGGGGGACGGTGATTAATCAGCCCCAGCATTTT.